This T cell receptor (beta chain) was sequenced in a study of T cells in Graves' hyperthyroidism and ophthalmopathy (dated by TCRdb to between 2018 and 2021). About the study as a whole: TCR V-J signatures able to tell the groups apart were searched for in a discovery cohort of 90 to 100 patients, of whom under 45 had Graves' ophthalmopathy and roughly 58 had stable Graves' hyperthyroidism. An independent validation cohort of about 19 hyperthyroidism patients and approximately 17 patients who later progressed to ophthalmopathy tested prospective prediction of ophthalmopathy. In about 6 Graves' hyperthyroidism patients, the study also compared T-cell repertoires from thyroid tissue with T-cell repertoires from blood. According to the paper, TCR Vbeta CDR3 sequencing was carried out on approximately 140 peripheral blood samples, which came from approximately 43 ophthalmopathy, about 75 hyperthyroidism and roughly 17 progressor patients. Once sampling was done, hyperthyroidism patients were given methimazole at a starting dose of 30 mg daily, whereas ophthalmopathy patients were given high-dose intravenous methylprednisolone. For training and testing, the 100 or so patients in the discovery cohort were randomly divided in a 7:3 ratio.

Summary of the overall study and its limitations: During validation, the model predicted progression to ophthalmopathy a median of about 5.9 months ahead of onset, with more than 60% sensitivity and 72.22% specificity. In cross-validation, a model built on a 13 V-J signature told ophthalmopathy apart from stable hyperthyroidism with approximately 90% sensitivity and roughly 83% specificity, and in testing the same model reached 80%/75%. No statistical method was used to fix the sample size in advance, and group allocation was not hidden from the investigators. Most expanded thyroid clonotypes (frequency above 0.001) were also detected in blood, a finding suggesting that blood repertoires may reflect thyroid immune responses.

The CDR3 holds 16 amino acids from the cysteine to the phenylalanine. Of all the DNA, just the CDR3 is kept, 48 bases in frame from base 1. V and J are trimmed by 5 bases and 11 bases, and the gene matches miss 15 bases of the junction. The germline V gene gives CDR1 as ENHRY and CDR2 as SYGVKD. The study excluded patients with uncontrolled infections, other autoimmune diseases, pregnancy or lactation. Diagnoses were established on the basis of clinical symptoms, serum thyroxine and TRAb, thyroid ultrasound, and orbital computed tomography. Total RNA was extracted using Trizol reagent, and RNA quality was assessed on an Agilent 2100 Bioanalyzer. The sample holds many counts of this clonotype. There is no known antigen for this receptor. No per-base quality is available; no much larger clone lies one base away. The TCR beta CDR3 regions were amplified from RNA transcripts. The first round of RT-PCR for the TCR CDR3 was performed with the HTBI primer set and the Qiagen OneStep RT-PCR kit. The libraries were constructed in a second round of multiplex PCR and then size-selected and purified. Sequencing of the libraries was done on an Illumina HiSeq2000 using paired-end 100 bp reads. The source study handled its data this way. SOAPnuke was used to process the raw data, with reads discarded if the reads contained adapters or uncalled bases, had a mean Phred below 15, or lacked an exact constant-primer or identifier match. High-quality paired reads were merged using COPE v1.2.5, and each unique nucleotide sequence was defined as a clonotype. MiTCR v1.1 was used to align the clonotypes against IMGT TRBV, TRBD and TRBJ reference segments. Only V-J combinations with frequency above 0.0001, covering 98% to 99.2% of repertoires, were analysed. A TCS score was defined as the ratio of F50 (clonal expansion) to E x V (chaos), with BLOSUM62-based TCRdist applied between CDR3 peptides within each V-J. Welch's t-statistics and random forest reduced 500 to 550 V-J features to 10 to 15, which were used in a naive Bayes classifier (R e1071). Thyroid-blood repertoire similarity was quantified with the Morisita-Horn index. TCRdb reran the public reads through fastp at Q25 and MiXCR, keeping productive beta chains. A single entry per CDR3 protein holds the most common genes and DNA from its merged rows. What appears here as the V and J calls and clone size reflects TCRdb's work, not the paper's. The table for this sample lists around 660,000 distinct CDR3 sequences; roughly 46% of them were counted only once. 7% to 7.5% of the sample is in the top ten clones.

The chain is assembled from TRBV10-3 and TRBJ1-6; TRBD1 matches 7 bases in the middle. The sequenced sample consisted of peripheral blood or thyroid tissue (not recorded which). The TCR sequence derives from an adult man with Graves' disease, either hyperthyroidism or ophthalmopathy (not recorded which). The DNA sequence is TGTGCCATCAGTCCCACGCTGGGCCAGGGGGATCCACCCCTCCACTTT. Translated, it reads CAISPTLGQGDPPLHF.